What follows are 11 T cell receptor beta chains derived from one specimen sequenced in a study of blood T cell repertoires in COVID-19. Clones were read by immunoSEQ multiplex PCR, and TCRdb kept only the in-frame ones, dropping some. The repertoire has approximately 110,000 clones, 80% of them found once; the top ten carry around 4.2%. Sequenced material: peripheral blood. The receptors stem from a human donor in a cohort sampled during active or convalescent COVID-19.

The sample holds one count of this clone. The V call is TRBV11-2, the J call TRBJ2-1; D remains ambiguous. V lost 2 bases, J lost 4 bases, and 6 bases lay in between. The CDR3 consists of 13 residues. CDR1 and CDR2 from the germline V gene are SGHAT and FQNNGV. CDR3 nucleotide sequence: TGTGCCAGCAGCTTACTCCCGTACAATGAGCAGTTCTTC. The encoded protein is CASSLLPYNEQFF.

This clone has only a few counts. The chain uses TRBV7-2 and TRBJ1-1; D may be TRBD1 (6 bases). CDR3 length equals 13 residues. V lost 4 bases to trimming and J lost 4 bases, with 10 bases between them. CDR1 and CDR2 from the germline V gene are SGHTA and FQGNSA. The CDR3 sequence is CASSSTGSTEAFF. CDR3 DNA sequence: TGTGCCAGCAGCTCTACAGGGTCCACTGAAGCTTTCTTT. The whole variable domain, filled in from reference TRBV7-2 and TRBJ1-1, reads GAGVSQSPSNKVTEKGKDVELRCDPISGHTALYWYRQSLGQGLEFLIYFQGNSAPDKSGLPSDRFSAERTGGSVSTLTIQRTQQEDSAVYLCASSSTGSTEAFFGQGTRLTVV.

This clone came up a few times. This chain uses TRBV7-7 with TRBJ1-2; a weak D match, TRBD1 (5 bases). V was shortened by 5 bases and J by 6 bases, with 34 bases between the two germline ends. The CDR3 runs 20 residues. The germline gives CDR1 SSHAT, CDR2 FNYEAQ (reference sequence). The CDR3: CASSLRCSGEDIYWTHGYTF. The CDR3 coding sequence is TGTGCCAGCAGCCTTAGGTGTTCGGGGGAGGACATATATTGGACACATGGCTACACCTTC.

As DNA, the CDR3 is TGTGCCAGCAGTTTGACGGGAGAGGAGACCCAGTACTTC. Protein sequence: CASSLTGEETQYF. The chain uses TRBV6-5 and TRBJ2-5; the D gene is possibly TRBD2 (6 bases). From germline, CDR1 is MNHEY and CDR2 SVGAGI. The ends were cut back, 4 bases at V and 5 bases at J, with 11 bases in the middle. CDR3 length equals 13 residues.

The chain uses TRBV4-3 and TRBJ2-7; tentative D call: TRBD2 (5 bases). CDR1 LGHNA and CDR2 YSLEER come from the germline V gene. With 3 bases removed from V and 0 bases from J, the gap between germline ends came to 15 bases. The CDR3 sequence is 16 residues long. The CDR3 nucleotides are TGCGCCAGCAGCCAGAGGGCCTATGGCAGCTCCTACGAGCAGTACTTC. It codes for CASSQRAYGSSYEQYF.

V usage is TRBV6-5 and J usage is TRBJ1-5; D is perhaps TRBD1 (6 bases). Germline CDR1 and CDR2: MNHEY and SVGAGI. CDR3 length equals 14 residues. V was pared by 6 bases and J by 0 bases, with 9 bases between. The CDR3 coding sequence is TGTGCCAGCAGGGGGGCGGGTAGCAATCAGCCCCAGCATTTT. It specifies CASRGAGSNQPQHF.

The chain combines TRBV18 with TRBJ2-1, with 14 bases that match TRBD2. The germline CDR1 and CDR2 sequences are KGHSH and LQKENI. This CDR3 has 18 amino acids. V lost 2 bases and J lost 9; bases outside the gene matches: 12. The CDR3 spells CASSPSGLAGGVVREQFF. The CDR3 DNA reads TGTGCCAGCTCACCATCAGGACTAGCGGGAGGAGTCGTCCGTGAGCAGTTCTTC.

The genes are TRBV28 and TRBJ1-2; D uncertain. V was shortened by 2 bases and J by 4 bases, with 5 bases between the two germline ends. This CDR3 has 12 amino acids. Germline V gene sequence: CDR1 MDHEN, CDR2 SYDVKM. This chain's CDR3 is CASSLNSYGYTF. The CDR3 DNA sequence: TGTGCCAGCAGTTTAAACAGCTATGGCTACACCTTC.

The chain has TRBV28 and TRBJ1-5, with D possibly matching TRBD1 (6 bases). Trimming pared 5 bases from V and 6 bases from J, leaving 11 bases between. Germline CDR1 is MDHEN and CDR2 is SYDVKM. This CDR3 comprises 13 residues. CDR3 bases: TGTGCCAGCAGTCAGGGGCTGTTTCAGCCCCAGCATTTT. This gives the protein CASSQGLFQPQHF.

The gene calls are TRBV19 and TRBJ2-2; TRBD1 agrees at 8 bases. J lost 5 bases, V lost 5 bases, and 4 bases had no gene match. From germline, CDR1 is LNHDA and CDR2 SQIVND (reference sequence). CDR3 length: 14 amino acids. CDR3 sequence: CASSWTGRTGELFF. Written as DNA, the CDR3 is TGTGCCAGTAGTTGGACAGGGAGGACCGGGGAGCTGTTTTTT.

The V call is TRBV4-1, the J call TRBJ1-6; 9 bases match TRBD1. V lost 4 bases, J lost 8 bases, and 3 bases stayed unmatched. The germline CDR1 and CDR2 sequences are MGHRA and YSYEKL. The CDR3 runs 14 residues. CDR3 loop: CASSLRQGDSPLHF. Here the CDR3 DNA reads TGCGCCAGCAGCCTGCGACAGGGGGATTCACCCCTCCACTTT.